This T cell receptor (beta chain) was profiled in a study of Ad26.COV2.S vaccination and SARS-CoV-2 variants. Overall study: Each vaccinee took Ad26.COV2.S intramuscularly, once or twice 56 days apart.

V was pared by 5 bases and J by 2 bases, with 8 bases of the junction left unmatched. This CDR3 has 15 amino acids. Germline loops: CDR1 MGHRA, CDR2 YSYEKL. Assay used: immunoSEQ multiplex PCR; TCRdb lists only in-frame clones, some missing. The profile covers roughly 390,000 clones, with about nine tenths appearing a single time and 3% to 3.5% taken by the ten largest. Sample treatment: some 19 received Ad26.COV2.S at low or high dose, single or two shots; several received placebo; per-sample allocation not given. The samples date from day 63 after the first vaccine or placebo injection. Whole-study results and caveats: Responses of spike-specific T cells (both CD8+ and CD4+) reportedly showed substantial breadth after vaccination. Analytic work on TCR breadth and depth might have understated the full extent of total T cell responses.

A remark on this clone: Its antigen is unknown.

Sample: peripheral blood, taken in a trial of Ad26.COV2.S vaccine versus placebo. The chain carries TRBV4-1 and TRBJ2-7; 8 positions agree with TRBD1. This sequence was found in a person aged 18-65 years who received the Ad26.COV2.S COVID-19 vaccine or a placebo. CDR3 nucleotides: TGCGCCAGCAGCTCCCGGGACAGGCCCCCCTACGAGCAGTACTTC. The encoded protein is CASSSRDRPPYEQYF.